The T cell receptor beta chain under discussion was sequenced for a study of Graves' ophthalmopathy and Graves' hyperthyroidism. About the study: Peripheral blood (taken before any treatment) was collected at initial diagnosis.

This clonotype came up many times. The authors amplified TCR beta CDR3 regions, and they did so from RNA transcripts for repertoire sequencing. The first round was an RT-PCR with HTBI primers, and the second round was a multiplex PCR. Using its own MiXCR run on the multiplex PCR reads, TCRdb lists one record per CDR3 protein. The sample includes 400,000 to 500,000 distinct CDR3 sequences, roughly 20% of them seen just once. The source is a woman in her late teens or twenties with stable Graves' hyperthyroidism. The specimen was peripheral blood.

The CDR3 DNA reads TGTGCCAGCAGCCTACTACCCCGGGACGGTACAAACTATGGCTACACCTTC. It is translated as CASSLLPRDGTNYGYTF. The rearrangement joins TRBV7-2 to TRBJ1-2; a possible D gene is TRBD1 (5 bases). The V and J ends lost 5 bases and 2 bases respectively, with 21 bases between them. The germline gives CDR1 SGHTA, CDR2 FQGNSA. The CDR3 runs to 17 residues.